Below are 3 T cell receptor beta chains sequenced from a single sample in a study of T-cell memory formation after mild COVID-19. TCRdb used MiXCR to reprocess the 5' RACE reads, holding one entry per CDR3 protein. The data show a few hundred thousand distinct CDR3 sequences, 20% to 25% seen once. The sequenced material came from PBMCs or a T cell subset sorted from them (not recorded which). These TCRs come from a man aged 18 to 29 who had mild COVID-19 (a few samples of this study predate the infection). Cell type and time point are not known.

The chain couples TRBV7-9 to TRBJ1-6; 8 bases agree with TRBD1. Looked up from germline, CDR1 is SEHNR and CDR2 is FQNEAQ (reference sequence). The ends lost 7 bases at V and 11 bases at J; junction bases unmatched: 7. CDR3 length: 13 amino acids. The CDR3 DNA reads TGTGCCAGCACCAATGGACAGGGAGCACCCCTCCACTTT. This encodes CASTNGQGAPLHF.

V and J are TRBV7-9 and TRBJ2-5, with 7 bases matching TRBD1. The CDR3 is 14 amino acids. The V gene end was trimmed by 4 bases and the J gene end by 5 bases; junction bases not matched to a gene: 7. CDR1 is SEHNR and CDR2 is FQNEAQ in the germline V gene (reference sequence). CDR3 DNA: TGTGCCAGCAGCTCAAGACAGGGTTTGGAGACCCAGTACTTC. Translated: CASSSRQGLETQYF.

This clonotype occurred a few times. The chain combines TRBV15 with TRBJ1-1; perhaps TRBD1 as D (5 bases). Germline V lookup: CDR1 LNHNV, CDR2 YYDKDF (reference sequence). Trimming removed 3 bases at V and 11 bases at J, with 16 bases between. This CDR3 is built from 13 residues. CDR3 DNA sequence: TGTGCCACCAGCAGTCGCCCCGGGACCTCCGCTTTCTTT. Amino acid sequence: CATSSRPGTSAFF. The full variable domain, in which reference TRBV15 and TRBJ1-1 provide the parts outside the CDR3, is DAMVIQNPRYQVTQFGKPVTLSCSQTLNHNVMYWYQQKSSQAPKLLFHYYDKDFNNEADTPDNFQSRRPNTSFCFLDIRSPGLGDTAMYLCATSSRPGTSAFFGQGTRLTVV.